The sequence of this T cell receptor beta chain was determined in a study of OX40 agonist ivuxolimab in advanced cancers. General observations from the study: Dose levels from 0.1 to 3.0 mg/kg saw CD4+ and CD8+ blood T cells expand clonally by week 6.

Measured with immunoSEQ multiplex PCR; TCRdb has only the in-frame clones, and not every one. The profile shows roughly 76,000 clones, approximately 86% of them singletons. About this clone itself: The antigen remains undetermined.

Germline-derived CDR1 and CDR2 are MNHNY and SVGAGI (reference sequence). The CDR3 runs 13 residues. The chain uses TRBV6-6 and TRBJ2-2; D uncertain. Sequenced material: CD4+ or CD8+ T cells sorted from blood, taken in a trial of the OX40 agonist ivuxolimab. The TCR comes from an adult with an advanced solid tumor such as melanoma, head and neck, liver or kidney cancer. CDR3 sequence: CAAGPQDTGELFF. The DNA of the CDR3 is TGTGCGGCCGGGCCTCAAGACACCGGGGAGCTGTTTTTT.